The 15 T cell receptor beta chains given below trace back to one sample, sequenced in a study of CXCR3-negative and CXCR3-positive naive CD8 T cells. The authors made the TRB cDNA libraries by 5' RACE using UMI labels. TCRdb reanalyzed the 5' RACE reads, giving one entry per CDR3 protein sequence and no DNA. The sample table sets out about 56,000 distinct CDR3 sequences. The specimen was memory CD8+ T cells from blood. The source of these receptors is a human donor in good health. Some clones in this sample may be carry-over from other donors' samples.

This rearrangement joins TRBV4-2 to TRBJ1-1; TCRdb's D call of TRBD1 is untestable without DNA. The CDR3 runs to 14 residues. Germline lookup yields CDR1 LGHNA and CDR2 YNFKEQ. The CDR3 protein is CASSQGGQNTEAFF.

The chain has TRBV6-6 and TRBJ1-6; TCRdb lists TRBD1, though no DNA is available to test this call. Germline V gene sequence: CDR1 MNHNY, CDR2 SVGAGI (reference sequence). CDR3 size: 20 residues. The CDR3 reads CASSPVAGSGDVQPYSPLHF.

The genes are TRBV14 and TRBJ2-1. CDR1 is SGHDN and CDR2 is FVKESK in the germline V gene. The CDR3 has 15 residues. CDR3 amino acids: CASNPRTGPYNEQFF.

The chain employs TRBV29-1 and TRBJ2-3; TCRdb lists TRBD2, though no DNA is available to test this call. The CDR3 is made up of 17 amino acids. The germline V gene encodes CDR1 SQVTM and CDR2 ANQGSEA. Here the CDR3 reads CSVEMTSGGFPTDTQYF.

The chain couples TRBV5-5 to TRBJ2-7; TCRdb lists TRBD1, though no DNA is available to test this call. The germline V gene has CDR1 SGHKS and CDR2 YYEKEE (reference sequence). CDR3 length: 14 amino acids. CDR3 loop: CASSYSRGAYEQYF.

The rearrangement links TRBV7-6 to TRBJ2-7; the D gene TCRdb calls, TRBD1, cannot be checked with no DNA. Germline V lookup: CDR1 SGHVS, CDR2 FNYEAQ. The CDR3 extends over 16 amino acids. CDR3 sequence reads: CASSSGAGQAYYEQYF.

The chain has TRBV9 and TRBJ1-5; the TRBD1 assignment by TCRdb is unverifiable without DNA. Germline CDR1 and CDR2: SGDLS and YYNGEE. This CDR3 has 17 residues. CDR3 sequence: CASSPGTMGRNNQPQHF.

This chain links TRBV13 with TRBJ2-1. CDR3 length equals 14 residues. Germline CDR1 PRHDT, CDR2 FYEKMQ (reference sequence). CDR3 sequence: CASSLITEYNEQFF. Complete variable domain (other parts from reference TRBV13 and TRBJ2-1): AAGVIQSPRHLIKEKRETATLKCYPIPRHDTVYWYQQGPGQDPQFLISFYEKMQSDKGSIPDRFSAQQFSDYHSELNMSSLELGDSALYFCASSLITEYNEQFFGPGTRLTVL.

This rearrangement joins TRBV23-1 to TRBJ1-5; checking the TCRdb D call of TRBD1 is not possible without DNA. TRBV23-1 is an ORF for which the function is uncertain. CDR3 length: 12 residues. The CDR3 here is CASVQVFQPQHF.

The rearrangement uses TRBV7-9 and TRBJ1-1; there is no DNA to check the TCRdb D call of TRBD1. Germline loops: CDR1 SEHNR, CDR2 FQNEAQ (reference sequence). The CDR3 extends over 15 amino acids. CDR3 amino acids: CASRSTGPKGTEAFF.

V usage is TRBV6-4 and J usage is TRBJ1-1; there is no DNA to check the TCRdb D call of TRBD1. Germline V gene sequence: CDR1 MRHNA, CDR2 SNTAGT. The CDR3 consists of 13 residues. The CDR3 region is CASSEQENTEAFF.

This rearrangement joins TRBV7-2 to TRBJ2-1; TCRdb selects TRBD1, and the lack of DNA leaves this call unchecked. From germline, CDR1 is SGHTA and CDR2 FQGNSA. The CDR3 is 14 residues long. The CDR3 reads CASSFMLRGDEQFF. Supplemented by reference TRBV7-2 and TRBJ2-1, the full variable domain reads GAGVSQSPSNKVTEKGKDVELRCDPISGHTALYWYRQSLGQGLEFLIYFQGNSAPDKSGLPSDRFSAERTGGSVSTLTIQRTQQEDSAVYLCASSFMLRGDEQFFGPGTRLTVL.

The chain carries TRBV4-3 and TRBJ2-7; TCRdb selects TRBD1, and the lack of DNA leaves this call unchecked. Germline V gives CDR1 LGHNA, CDR2 YSLEER. The CDR3 extends over 14 amino acids. CDR3 region: CASSQRDMAYERYF.

By frequency, this clonotype is medium-sized (0.01 to 0.1%). The gene calls are TRBV4-3 and TRBJ2-1; TCRdb designates TRBD1, a call that cannot be tested without DNA. The CDR3 spans 15 residues. Per germline, CDR1 LGHNA and CDR2 YSLEER. CDR3 in amino acids: CASSRGESSYNEQFF.

This rearrangement joins TRBV5-1 to TRBJ2-7; as DNA is missing, the TRBD2 call by TCRdb cannot be tested. CDR1 and CDR2 from the germline V gene are SGHRS and YFSETQ. The CDR3 sequence is 13 residues long. CDR3: CASSTGLDYEQYF.